Below, one T cell receptor (beta chain) is given with its context. The CDR3 extends over 17 amino acids. Per the germline V gene, CDR1 is SGHNT and CDR2 is YYREEE (reference sequence). After removal of 0 bases from V and 8 bases from J, the junction contained 11 bases not matched to a gene. This PCR relied on a set of 60 Vbeta primers and 13 Jbeta primers. The protocol was immunoSEQ multiplex PCR, while the TCRdb copy is restricted to in-frame clones and leaves out a portion. The profile shows fewer than 250,000 clones, around 77% of them singletons. The sample comes from a study of cytomegalovirus exposure and HLA in healthy donors.

V gene TRBV5-4 combines with J gene TRBJ1-2; TRBD1 matches at 12 bases. The clonotype originates from a woman under 30 in good health and CMV-seronegative. Sequenced input: PBMCs. This CDR3 reads CASSLAFRDRGLRGYTF. For the CDR3, the DNA is TGTGCCAGCAGCTTGGCATTCCGGGACAGGGGGCTGCGAGGCTACACCTTC.